This T cell receptor (beta chain) was retrieved from a study of T cell responses to AZD1222 COVID-19 vaccine. Some clones are missing from TCRdb's copy, which holds only in-frame ones; the method was immunoSEQ multiplex PCR. The table has about 93,000 clones, 80% to 90% seen once. CDR1 is LGHDT and CDR2 is YNNKEL in the germline V gene (reference sequence). The CDR3 runs to 15 residues. V lost 3 bases, J lost 7 bases, and 17 bases lay in between. The V gene is TRBV3-1 (or the pseudogene TRBV3-2), the J gene TRBJ2-3, with D maybe TRBD2 (6 bases). The specimen was peripheral blood, collected 28 days after the second AZD1222 dose. The receptor was isolated from an adult who received the AZD1222 COVID-19 vaccine. The CDR3 region has the DNA TGTGCCAGCAGCCAGCAAGATTTGGCGGGGAATACGCAGTATTTT. It translates to CASSQQDLAGNTQYF.